The 22 T cell receptor beta chains presented below share a single source sample, sequenced in a study of tumor-infiltrating lymphocytes in primary liver carcinoma. It was from 20-30 mg of unsorted bulk tissue that RNA and DNA were co-extracted. Using a constant-region primer together with ProtoScript II reverse transcriptase, TCR beta cDNA was made from 500 to 650 ng of total RNA. Sequencing libraries for TCR beta derived from three nested multiplex PCR rounds that used slightly modified ARM-PCR. TRBV1-TRBV30 forward primers and a C-beta reverse primer were used in the first two PCR rounds, which each ran for around 10 cycles. Each CDR3 protein is one row after TCRdb ran MiXCR on the multiplex PCR reads. The sample shows roughly 120,000 distinct CDR3 sequences, 64% of them seen only once. The sequencing sample was made of liver tumor tissue from sampling region 3. The subset here: tumor region T3, left-lateral pole. Every receptor here comes from a woman in her fifties or sixties with primary liver carcinoma and hepatitis B virus infection.

This clonotype was recorded many times. V and J are TRBV29-1 and TRBJ1-3, with D unclear. Germline CDR1 reads SQVTM; CDR2 reads ANQGSEA. Trimming shortened V by 5 bases and J by 4 bases, and 9 bases separated the two germline ends. The CDR3 covers 12 residues. CDR3 sequence reads: CSVRVRGNTIYF. The CDR3 coding sequence is TGCAGCGTTCGGGTGAGGGGAAACACCATATATTTT.

This clonotype was seen more than once but under ten times. The chain joins TRBV28 to TRBJ2-3; TRBD1 agrees at 10 bases. This CDR3 contains 18 residues. The V gene's germline CDR1 is MDHEN and CDR2 SYDVKM. V was pared by 0 bases and J by 1 base, with 7 bases of the junction left unmatched. CDR3 sequence: CASSLWDRGKRGTDTQYF. As DNA, the CDR3 is TGTGCCAGCAGTTTATGGGACAGGGGGAAGAGAGGCACAGATACGCAGTATTTT.

In regard to this clonotype: This sequence may be a read error, since a much larger clone differs from it by one base. The chain combines TRBV28 with TRBJ2-7; no clear D. From germline, CDR1 is MDHEN and CDR2 SYDVKM. This CDR3 contains 13 residues. The V gene lost 5 bases and the J gene lost 2 bases, with 10 bases spanning the gap. The CDR3 protein is CASSSAIPYEQYF. The CDR3 coding sequence is TGTGCCAGCAGTAGCGCGATCCCCTACGAGCAGTACTTC.

This clonotype was seen ten or more times. The chain employs TRBV6-5 and TRBJ2-7; TRBD2 might be the D (7 bases). From germline, CDR1 is MNHEY and CDR2 SVGAGI. The CDR3 loop spans 19 amino acids. Trimming took off 0 bases at V and 4 bases at J, with 25 bases between the two ends. The CDR3 region has the DNA TGTGCCAGCAGTTACTCGAGGGGGGGGAACTCGGGGCCGAAATACGAGCAGTACTTC. Its protein is CASSYSRGGNSGPKYEQYF.

A note on this clonotype: A read error may explain this, as a much larger clone is one base away. The chain employs TRBV28 and TRBJ2-1, with D unresolved. Germline loops: CDR1 MDHEN, CDR2 SYDVKM. V was shortened by 5 bases and J by 4 bases, with 12 bases between the two germline ends. The length of the CDR3 is 14 residues. CDR3 sequence reads: CASSPHLKYNEQFF. CDR3 nucleotide sequence: TGTGCCAGCAGTCCACATCTAAAGTACAATGAGCAGTTCTTC.

This clonotype was observed a handful of times. This may come from a read error, since a much larger clone is one base off. The chain combines TRBV4-1 with TRBJ2-2, with D unclear. V lost 4 bases to trimming and J lost 6 bases, with 12 bases between them. CDR1 is MGHRA and CDR2 is YSYEKL in the germline V gene. CDR3 size: 14 residues. CDR3: CASSLVSAPGELFF. The CDR3 DNA reads as TGCGCCAGCAGCCTCGTCTCCGCACCCGGGGAGCTGTTTTTT.

This clonotype was found a few times. Being one base from a much bigger clone, this may be a read error. DNA of the CDR3: TGTGCCAGCAGCCTTCGTTGGGACGCCGGTCAGCCCCAGCATTTT. Its translation is CASSLRWDAGQPQHF. This chain joins TRBV4-2 and TRBJ1-5; D possibly corresponds to TRBD1 (5 bases). The V gene lost 4 bases and the J gene lost 6 bases, with 16 bases spanning the gap. CDR3 length: 15 residues. Germline-derived CDR1 and CDR2 are LGHNA and YNFKEQ.

On this clonotype: One junction end disagrees with the germline gene, perhaps due to a read error. The J gene is TRBJ2-7, the V gene TRBV11-2; the match to TRBD1 covers 12 bases. Germline CDR1 reads SGHAT; CDR2 reads FQNNGV. This CDR3 has 16 amino acids. CDR3 in DNA: TGTGCCAGCATCTTAGGGACAGGGGGCGGATTCGAAGAGCAGTACTTC. Residues: CASILGTGGGFEEQYF.

This clonotype appeared a single time. A read error may be the cause here, since a much bigger clone is one base away. This sequence joins TRBV5-5 and TRBJ2-2, with D perhaps TRBD2 (6 bases). Trimming pared 4 bases from V and 4 bases from J, leaving 8 bases between. The germline V gene has CDR1 SGHKS and CDR2 YYEKEE (reference sequence). The CDR3 extends over 13 amino acids. The CDR3 is CASSPGLTGELFF. In nucleotides, the CDR3 is TGTGCCAGCAGCCCGGGACTCACCGGGGAGCTGTTTTTT.

V and J are TRBV5-1 and TRBJ2-2; no reliable D call. The CDR3 runs 16 residues. Trimming left V 0 bases short and J 2 bases short, with 11 bases between. Germline CDR1 and CDR2: SGHRS and YFSETQ. For the CDR3, the DNA is TGCGCCAGCAGCTTGGTTGCCGGGCAAAACACCGGGGAGCTGTTTTTT. The encoded protein is CASSLVAGQNTGELFF.

A note on this clonotype: An end of the junction does not agree with germline; a read error may underlie this. The chain links TRBV11-2 to TRBJ1-2; 12 bases map to TRBD1. In germline, CDR1 is SGHAT, CDR2 FQNNGV. The CDR3 is 14 residues long. This chain's CDR3 is CASSPGTGGERYTF. As DNA, the CDR3 is TGTGCCAGCAGCCCCGGGACAGGGGGCGAACGCTACACTTTC.

This clonotype occurred a few times. A much larger clone differs by one base, so this may be a read error. The chain carries TRBV12-3 or TRBV12-4 and TRBJ1-1; 11 bases map to TRBD1. V trimming: 10 bases; J trimming: 4 bases; junction bases outside the gene matches: 14. This CDR3 contains 16 residues. The CDR3 sequence is CANRPRTGGGGTEAFF. The CDR3 DNA is TGTGCCAACAGACCTCGGACAGGGGGCGGTGGCACTGAAGCTTTCTTT.

The chain uses TRBV29-1 and TRBJ2-7; 9 bases map to TRBD2. Germline trimming cut 3 bases from V and 2 bases from J; bases unmatched to any gene: 8. The germline V gene encodes CDR1 SQVTM and CDR2 ANQGSEA. This CDR3 comprises 15 residues. CDR3 bases: TGCAGCGTTGAGAACAGCGGGAGGCCACCCTACGAGCAGTACTTC. This gives the protein CSVENSGRPPYEQYF.

This chain links TRBV11-3 with TRBJ2-1; D might be TRBD1 (5 bases). The CDR3 has 14 residues. Germline CDR1 is SGHNT and CDR2 is YENEEA. The CDR3 here is CVNSRQNGVEPQFF. DNA of the CDR3: TGTGTCAACAGCCGACAGAATGGGGTAGAGCCGCAGTTCTTC.

This clonotype was seen once. The junction and the germline gene differ at one end; a read error may be behind it. The CDR3 reads CVTNSKGYKGYTF. For the CDR3, the DNA is TGTGTCACTAATAGCAAGGGGTATAAGGGCTACACTTTC. The chain couples TRBV12-3 or TRBV12-4 to TRBJ1-2; maybe TRBD1 (5 bases). There are 13 residues in the CDR3.

V is TRBV7-9 and J is TRBJ2-4; D possibly uses TRBD1 or TRBD2 (5 bases each). With 1 base removed from V and 3 bases from J, the gap between germline ends came to 13 bases. CDR3 length: 16 residues. Germline V lookup: CDR1 SEHNR, CDR2 FQNEAQ (reference sequence). The CDR3 protein is CASSLGGQGRKNIQYF. CDR3 nucleotide sequence: TGTGCCAGCAGCTTAGGAGGGCAGGGCCGCAAAAACATTCAGTACTTC.

With respect to this clonotype: A much larger clone is a single base away; this may be a read error. This chain joins TRBV14 and TRBJ1-5, with no clear D. The CDR3 length is 15 residues. CDR1 and CDR2 from the germline V gene are SGHDN and FVKESK. The germline V and J ends were trimmed by 0 bases and 9 bases, with 15 bases remaining between them. The CDR3: CASSQEVNGVPPQHF. CDR3 sequence (DNA): TGTGCCAGCAGCCAAGAGGTTAACGGCGTCCCGCCCCAGCATTTT.

The CDR3 region is CASSMTTGVGETQYF. CDR3 bases: TGTGCCAGCAGCATGACGACGGGGGTGGGAGAGACCCAGTACTTC. The rearrangement uses TRBV11-2 and TRBJ2-5, with D possibly TRBD2 on 6 matching bases. CDR3 length: 15 residues. V lost 5 bases to trimming and J lost 4 bases, with 17 bases between them. Looked up from germline, CDR1 is SGHAT and CDR2 is FQNNGV.

This clonotype was seen ten or more times. V usage is TRBV28 and J usage is TRBJ2-7; 9 nucleotides agree with TRBD2. V trimming: 3 bases; J trimming: 3 bases; junction bases outside the gene matches: 9. The CDR3 is 16 amino acids. The germline V gene has CDR1 MDHEN and CDR2 SYDVKM. This chain's CDR3 is CASSLAGAGGSYEQYF. In nucleotides, the CDR3 is TGTGCCAGCAGTTTGGCGGGAGCGGGAGGCAGCTACGAGCAGTACTTC. The full variable domain, rest sourced from reference TRBV28 and TRBJ2-7, is DVKVTQSSRYLVKRTGEKVFLECVQDMDHENMFWYRQDPGLGLRLIYFSYDVKMKEKGDIPEGYSVSREKKERFSLILESASTNQTSMYLCASSLAGAGGSYEQYFGPGTRLTVT.

This clonotype was recorded many times. The chain links TRBV6-1 to TRBJ2-6; tentative D call: TRBD1 (6 bases). V was shortened by 3 bases and J by 4 bases, with 7 bases between the two germline ends. The CDR3 covers 14 residues. Germline CDR1 and CDR2: MNHNS and SASEGT. The CDR3 coding sequence is TGTGCCAGCAGTGACGGACAGGGGGCCAACGTCCTGACTTTC. It yields the protein CASSDGQGANVLTF.

Notes on this clonotype: At one boundary the junction diverges from the germline segment, which might be a read error. The rearrangement uses TRBV11-2 and TRBJ1-2; D possibly corresponds to TRBD1 (6 bases). CDR3 length equals 15 residues. Germline V CDR1 and CDR2: SGHAT, FQNNGV. CDR3 amino acids: CASSPHMGHKYGCTF. The CDR3 DNA is TGTGCCAGCAGCCCCCACATGGGACACAAATATGGCTGCACCTTC.

The rearrangement links TRBV7-2 to TRBJ2-1, with a possible D match to TRBD1 (6 bases). The ends were cut back, 3 bases at V and 1 base at J, with 16 bases in the middle. The germline V gene has CDR1 SGHTA and CDR2 FQGNSA. This CDR3 comprises 17 residues. The chain's CDR3 is CASSFPGVRRSYNEQFF. The CDR3, as DNA: TGTGCCAGCAGCTTCCCAGGGGTCCGCCGATCCTACAATGAGCAGTTCTTC.